This T cell receptor beta chain is from a study of cytomegalovirus exposure and HLA in healthy donors. 60 Vbeta and 13 Jbeta primers were used in PCR. Sequenced by immunoSEQ multiplex PCR; TCRdb stores in-frame clones only, minus some. Altogether some 95,000 clones are present, more than 60% being singletons, with the ten largest covering approximately 7.4%. A remark on this clone: The antigen remains undetermined.

General study findings and limits: As a later analysis showed, several of the most significant clusters appeared to be linked to common viral pathogens.

Donors were nominally healthy when sampled, though unrecorded immune exposures were likely. Trimming cost V 1 base and J 1 base; bases outside gene matches: 5. Germline V CDR1 and CDR2: SGHVS, FNYEAQ. This CDR3 has 16 amino acids. This receptor was taken from a man over 45 in good health and CMV-seropositive. The J gene is TRBJ2-7, the V gene TRBV7-6; 9 nucleotides align to TRBD1. The sequenced sample was PBMCs. CDR3 DNA: TGTGCCAGCAGCTTAGAACCGGGACAGGGTTCCTACGAGCAGTACTTC. Translation: CASSLEPGQGSYEQYF.